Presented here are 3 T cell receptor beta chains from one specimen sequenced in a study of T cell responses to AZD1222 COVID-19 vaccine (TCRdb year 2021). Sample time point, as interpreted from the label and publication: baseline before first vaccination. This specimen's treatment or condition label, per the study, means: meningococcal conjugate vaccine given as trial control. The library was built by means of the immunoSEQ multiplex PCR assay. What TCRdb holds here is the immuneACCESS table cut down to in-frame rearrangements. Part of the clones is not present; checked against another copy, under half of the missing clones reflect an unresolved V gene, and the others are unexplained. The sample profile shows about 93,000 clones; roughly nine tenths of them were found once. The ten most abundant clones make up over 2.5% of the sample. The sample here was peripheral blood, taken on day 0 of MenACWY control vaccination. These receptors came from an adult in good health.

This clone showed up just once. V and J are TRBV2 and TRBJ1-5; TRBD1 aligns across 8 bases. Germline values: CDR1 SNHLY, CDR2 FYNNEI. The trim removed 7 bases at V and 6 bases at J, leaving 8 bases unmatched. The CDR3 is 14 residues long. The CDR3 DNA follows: TGTGCCAGCATAGGACAGGGTCCCTTTCAGCCCCAGCATTTT. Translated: CASIGQGPFQPQHF.

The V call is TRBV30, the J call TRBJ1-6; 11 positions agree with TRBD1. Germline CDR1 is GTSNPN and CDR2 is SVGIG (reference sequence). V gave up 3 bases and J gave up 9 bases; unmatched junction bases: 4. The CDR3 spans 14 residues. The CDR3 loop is CAWRGQGEGSPLHF. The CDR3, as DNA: TGTGCCTGGAGGGGACAGGGGGAAGGTTCACCCCTCCACTTT. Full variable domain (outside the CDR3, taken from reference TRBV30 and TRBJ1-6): SQTIHQWPATLVQPVGSPLSLECTVEGTSNPNLYWYRQAAGRGLQLLFYSVGIGQISSEVPQNLSASRPQDRQFILSSKKLLLSDSGFYLCAWRGQGEGSPLHFGNGTRLTVT.

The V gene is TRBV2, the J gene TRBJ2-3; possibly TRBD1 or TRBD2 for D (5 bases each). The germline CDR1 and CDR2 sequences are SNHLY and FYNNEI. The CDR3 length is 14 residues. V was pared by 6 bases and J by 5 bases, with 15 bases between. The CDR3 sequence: CASSLVGDGDTQYF. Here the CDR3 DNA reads TGTGCCAGCAGCTTGGTTGGGGACGGAGATACGCAGTATTTT. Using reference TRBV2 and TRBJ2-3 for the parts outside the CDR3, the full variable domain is EPEVTQTPSHQVTQMGQEVILRCVPISNHLYFYWYRQILGQKVEFLVSFYNNEISEKSEIFDDQFSVERPDGSNFTLKIRSTKLEDSAMYFCASSLVGDGDTQYFGPGTRLTVL.